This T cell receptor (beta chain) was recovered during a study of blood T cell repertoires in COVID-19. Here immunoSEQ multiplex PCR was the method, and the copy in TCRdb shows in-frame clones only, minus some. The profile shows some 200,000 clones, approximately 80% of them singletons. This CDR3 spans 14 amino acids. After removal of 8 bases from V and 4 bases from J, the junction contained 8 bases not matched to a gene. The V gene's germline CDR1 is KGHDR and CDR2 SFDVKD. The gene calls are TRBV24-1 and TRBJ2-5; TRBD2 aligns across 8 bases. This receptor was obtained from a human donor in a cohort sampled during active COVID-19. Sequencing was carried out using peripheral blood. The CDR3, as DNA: TGTGCCACCAACCCGAGCGGGGGTGGAGAGACCCAGTACTTC. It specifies CATNPSGGGETQYF.